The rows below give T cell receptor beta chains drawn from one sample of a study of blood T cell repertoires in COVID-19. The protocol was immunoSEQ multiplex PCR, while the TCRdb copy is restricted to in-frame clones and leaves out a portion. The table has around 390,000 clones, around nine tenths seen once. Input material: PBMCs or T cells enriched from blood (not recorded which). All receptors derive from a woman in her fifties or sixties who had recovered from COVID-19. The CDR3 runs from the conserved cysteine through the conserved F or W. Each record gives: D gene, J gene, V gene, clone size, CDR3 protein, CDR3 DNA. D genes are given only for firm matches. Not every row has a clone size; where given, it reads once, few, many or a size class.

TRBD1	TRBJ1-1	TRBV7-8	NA	CASSVDRSNTEAFF	TGTGCCAGCAGCGTGGACAGGAGCAACACTGAAGCTTTCTTT
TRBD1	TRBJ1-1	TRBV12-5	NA	CASGLVRGTGVVWTEAFF	TGTGCTAGTGGTTTGGTCCGCGGGACAGGGGTGGTTTGGACTGAAGCTTTCTTT
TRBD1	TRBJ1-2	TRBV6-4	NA	CASSAGQLGYTF	TGTGCCAGCAGTGCGGGACAGTTGGGCTACACCTTC
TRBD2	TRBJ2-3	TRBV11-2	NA	CASSLVSGGATRLQYF	TGTGCCAGCAGCTTAGTTAGCGGGGGGGCCACTCGCCTGCAGTATTTT
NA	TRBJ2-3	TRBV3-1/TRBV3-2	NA	CASSQGGGSTDTQYF	TGTGCCAGCAGCCAAGGGGGGGGCTCCACAGATACGCAGTATTTT
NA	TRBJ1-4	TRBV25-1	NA	CASSLGRGRNEKLFF	TGTGCCAGCAGCTTAGGCAGGGGCCGTAATGAAAAACTGTTTTTT
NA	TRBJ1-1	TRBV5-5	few	CASTTTVETEAFF	TGTGCCAGCACCACGACTGTGGAAACTGAAGCTTTCTTT
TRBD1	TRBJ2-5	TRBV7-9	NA	CASSSDREHQETQYF	TGTGCCAGCAGCTCCGACAGGGAACATCAAGAGACCCAGTACTTC
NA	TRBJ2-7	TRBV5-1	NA	CASSLGRGQIYEQYF	TGCGCCAGCAGCTTGGGGCGGGGACAGATCTACGAGCAGTACTTC
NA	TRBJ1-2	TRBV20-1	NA	CSASLYGYTF	TGCAGTGCTAGCCTCTATGGCTACACCTTC
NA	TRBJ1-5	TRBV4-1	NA	CASSQVLMGPSPQHF	TGCGCCAGCAGCCAAGTTTTAATGGGCCCTTCACCCCAGCATTTT
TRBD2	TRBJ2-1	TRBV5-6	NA	CASRLLAGGPYIEFF	TGTGCCAGCAGGTTACTAGCGGGGGGGCCTTACATAGAGTTCTTC
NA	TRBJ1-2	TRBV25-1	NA	CASSSDLGGYYGYTF	TGTGCCAGCAGTTCGGATTTGGGGGGGTACTATGGCTACACCTTC
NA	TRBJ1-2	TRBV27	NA	CASSLKTAGYGYTF	TGTGCCAGCAGTTTAAAGACGGCGGGGTATGGCTACACCTTC
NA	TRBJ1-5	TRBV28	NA	CASTISNQPQHF	TGTGCCAGCACCATTTCCAATCAGCCCCAGCATTTT
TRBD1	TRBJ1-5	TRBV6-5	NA	CASSNQGAQPQHF	TGTGCCAGCAGTAATCAGGGGGCACAGCCCCAGCATTTT
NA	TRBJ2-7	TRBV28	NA	CASSLWRKIEQYF	TGTGCCAGCAGTTTATGGCGTAAAATCGAGCAGTACTTC
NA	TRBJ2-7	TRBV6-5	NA	CACGETGPYEQYF	TGTGCCTGCGGAGAGACAGGACCCTACGAGCAGTACTTC
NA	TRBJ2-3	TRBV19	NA	CASSIVVPPGTDTQYF	TGTGCCAGTAGTATAGTGGTCCCTCCGGGGACAGATACGCAGTATTTT
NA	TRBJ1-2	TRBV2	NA	CASSVSSYGYTF	TGTGCCAGCAGTGTTTCCAGCTATGGCTACACCTTC
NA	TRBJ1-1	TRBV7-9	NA	CASSSLIGVRGNTEAFF	TGTGCCAGCAGCTCATTAATCGGGGTCAGGGGGAACACTGAAGCTTTCTTT
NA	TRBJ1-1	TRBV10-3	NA	CAISGGWGETEAFF	TGTGCCATCAGTGGTGGGTGGGGGGAAACTGAAGCTTTCTTT
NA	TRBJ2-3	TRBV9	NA	CASSVGVQDTDTQYF	TGTGCCAGCAGCGTAGGAGTACAGGACACAGATACGCAGTATTTT
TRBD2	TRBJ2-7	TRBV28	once	CASSGGLVLHGYEQYF	TGTGCCAGCAGTGGCGGACTAGTATTACATGGCTACGAGCAGTACTTC
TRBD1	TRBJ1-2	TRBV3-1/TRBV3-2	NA	CASSHTQGHGYTF	TGTGCCAGCAGCCATACACAGGGGCATGGCTACACCTTC
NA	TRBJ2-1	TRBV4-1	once	CASSQDPGDNEQFF	TGCGCCAGCAGCCAAGACCCAGGTGACAATGAGCAGTTCTTC
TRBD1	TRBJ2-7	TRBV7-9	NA	CASSPPGQGDYEQYF	TGTGCCAGCAGCCCCCCGGGACAGGGAGACTACGAGCAGTACTTC
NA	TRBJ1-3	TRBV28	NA	CASSSPQGTSGNTIYF	TGTGCCAGCAGTTCACCACAGGGTACCTCTGGAAACACCATATATTTT
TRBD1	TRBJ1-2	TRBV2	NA	CASRADRGNGYTF	TGTGCCAGCAGAGCGGACAGGGGCAATGGCTACACCTTC
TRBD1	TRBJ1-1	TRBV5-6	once	CASSWWTGRGTEAFF	TGTGCCAGCAGCTGGTGGACAGGGCGAGGAACTGAAGCTTTCTTT
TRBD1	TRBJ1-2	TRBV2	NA	CASSERQGVVGYTF	TGTGCCAGCAGTGAGCGACAGGGGGTTGTCGGCTACACCTTC
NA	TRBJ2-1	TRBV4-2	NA	CASSQEGGPTAYNEQFF	TGTGCCAGCAGCCAAGAAGGGGGACCTACAGCGTACAATGAGCAGTTCTTC
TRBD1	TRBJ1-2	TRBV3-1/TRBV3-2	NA	CASSQVDRAPGGYTF	TGTGCCAGCAGCCAAGTGGACAGGGCCCCGGGTGGCTACACCTTC
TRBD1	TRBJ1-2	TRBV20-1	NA	CSASNYGTVYGYTF	TGCAGTGCTAGTAATTACGGGACAGTCTATGGCTACACCTTC
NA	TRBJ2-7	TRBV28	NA	CASSPILYEQYF	TGTGCCAGCAGTCCGATCCTATACGAGCAGTACTTC
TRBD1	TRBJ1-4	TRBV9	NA	CASSAGTGVGEKLFF	TGTGCCAGCAGCGCAGGGACAGGCGTGGGTGAAAAACTGTTTTTT
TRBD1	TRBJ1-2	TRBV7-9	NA	CASSSGTGPTSSYGYTF	TGTGCCAGCAGCTCAGGGACAGGTCCCACCTCTTCTTATGGCTACACCTTC
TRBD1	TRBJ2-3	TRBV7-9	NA	CASSPGWTGAGDTQYF	TGTGCCAGCAGTCCTGGATGGACAGGGGCAGGGGATACGCAGTATTTT
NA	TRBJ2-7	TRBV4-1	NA	CASSQRTTGQPYEQYF	TGCGCCAGCAGCCAAAGGACCACAGGGCAGCCCTACGAGCAGTACTTC
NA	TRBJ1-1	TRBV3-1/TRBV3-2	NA	CASSGRGTEAFF	TGTGCCAGCAGCGGGAGGGGCACTGAAGCTTTCTTT
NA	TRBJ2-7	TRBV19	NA	CASSPRQVQPFYEQYF	TGTGCCAGTAGTCCCCGACAGGTTCAACCTTTCTACGAGCAGTACTTC
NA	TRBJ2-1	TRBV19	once	CASSTFSYNEQFF	TGTGCCAGTAGTACCTTCTCCTACAATGAGCAGTTCTTC
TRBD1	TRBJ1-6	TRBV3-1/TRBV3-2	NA	CASTKAGQYNSPLHF	TGTGCCAGCACGAAGGCGGGACAGTATAATTCACCCCTCCACTTT
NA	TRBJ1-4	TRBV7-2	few	CASSLRASTNEKLFF	TGTGCCAGCAGCTTAAGAGCCTCAACTAATGAAAAACTGTTTTTT
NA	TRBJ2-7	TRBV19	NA	CASSIRGRSSYEQYF	TGTGCCAGTAGTATCAGAGGGAGATCCTCCTACGAGCAGTACTTC
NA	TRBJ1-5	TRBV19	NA	CASSPVGDVSNQPQHF	TGTGCCAGTAGTCCCGTCGGGGATGTGAGCAATCAGCCCCAGCATTTT
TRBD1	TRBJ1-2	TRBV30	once	CAWNRGNYGYTF	TGTGCCTGGAACAGGGGCAACTATGGCTACACCTTC
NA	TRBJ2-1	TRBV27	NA	CASSLGLGVPSNEQFF	TGTGCCAGCAGTTTGGGTTTAGGGGTCCCATCCAATGAGCAGTTCTTC
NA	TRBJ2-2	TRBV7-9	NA	CASTFMRKPLPPLTGELFF	TGTGCCAGCACCTTCATGAGAAAGCCTCTTCCCCCTCTCACCGGGGAGCTGTTTTTT
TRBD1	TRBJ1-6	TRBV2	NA	CASIQGQGLSPLHF	TGTGCCAGCATACAGGGACAGGGCCTCTCACCCCTCCACTTT
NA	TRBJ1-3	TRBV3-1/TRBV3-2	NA	CASSQGNSYNSGNTIYF	TGTGCCAGCAGCCAAGGAAACAGTTATAACTCTGGAAACACCATATATTTT
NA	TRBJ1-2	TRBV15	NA	CATSRDSGDNHYGYTF	TGTGCCACCAGCAGAGATTCGGGGGATAACCACTATGGCTACACCTTC
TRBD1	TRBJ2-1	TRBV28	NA	CASSSLGQSSYNEQFF	TGTGCCAGCAGTTCCTTGGGACAGAGCTCCTACAATGAGCAGTTCTTC
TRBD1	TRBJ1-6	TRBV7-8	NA	CASSLDRDRVFSPLHF	TGTGCCAGCAGCTTAGATCGGGACAGGGTTTTCTCACCCCTCCACTTT
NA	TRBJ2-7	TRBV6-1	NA	CASSEGGWTGSYEQYF	TGTGCCAGCAGTGAGGGGGGCTGGACAGGTTCCTACGAGCAGTACTTC
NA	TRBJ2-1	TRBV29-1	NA	CSAVTDSYNEQFF	TGCAGCGCTGTGACAGACTCCTACAATGAGCAGTTCTTC
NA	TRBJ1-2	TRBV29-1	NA	CSAQGQWNNYGYTF	TGCAGCGCCCAGGGCCAGTGGAATAACTATGGCTACACCTTC